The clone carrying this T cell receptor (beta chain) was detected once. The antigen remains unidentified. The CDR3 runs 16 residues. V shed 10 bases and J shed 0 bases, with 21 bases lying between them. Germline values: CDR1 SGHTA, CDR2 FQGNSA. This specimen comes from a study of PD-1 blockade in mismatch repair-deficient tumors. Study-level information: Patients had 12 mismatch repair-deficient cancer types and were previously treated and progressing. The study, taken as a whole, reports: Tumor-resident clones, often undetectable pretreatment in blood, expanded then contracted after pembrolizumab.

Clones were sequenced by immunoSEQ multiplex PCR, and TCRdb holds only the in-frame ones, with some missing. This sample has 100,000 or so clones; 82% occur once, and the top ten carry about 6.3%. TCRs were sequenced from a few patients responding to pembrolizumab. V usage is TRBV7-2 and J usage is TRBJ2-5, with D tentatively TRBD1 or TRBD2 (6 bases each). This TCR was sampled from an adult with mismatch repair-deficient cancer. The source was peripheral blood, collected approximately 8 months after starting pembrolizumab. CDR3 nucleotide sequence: TGTGCCACCAGAGGGGGGAGCGCAGGCCACCAAGAGACCCAGTACTTC. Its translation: CATRGGSAGHQETQYF. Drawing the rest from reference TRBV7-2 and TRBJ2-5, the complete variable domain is GAGVSQSPSNKVTEKGKDVELRCDPISGHTALYWYRQSLGQGLEFLIYFQGNSAPDKSGLPSDRFSAERTGGSVSTLTIQRTQQEDSAVYLCATRGGSAGHQETQYFGPGTRLLVL.